The 21 T cell receptor beta chains listed next were all sequenced from one sample in a study of cytomegalovirus exposure and HLA in healthy donors. PCR employed 60 Vbeta and 13 Jbeta primers. Sequencing was performed with immunoSEQ multiplex PCR; in TCRdb, only in-frame clones are kept and a portion is missing. The repertoire holds roughly 150,000 clones, with around 80% as singletons. Sequencing was done on a sample of PBMCs. The receptor source for this set is a man aged 35 to 55 in good health and CMV-seronegative.

This clone was detected only once. One junction end does not reproduce the germline sequence, and a read error may be involved. The chain links TRBV7-9 to TRBJ1-2; 10 bases are shared with TRBD1. Germline loops: CDR1 SEHNR, CDR2 FQNEAQ (reference sequence). The CDR3 is 15 amino acids. CDR3 region: CSSSLGQGLSYGYTF. The CDR3 DNA follows: TGTTCCAGCAGCTTGGGACAGGGGCTCAGTTATGGCTACACCTTC.

This clone was counted a few times. The chain uses TRBV6-1 and TRBJ1-1; possible D gene TRBD1, 6 bases. Germline CDR1 reads MNHNS; CDR2 reads SASEGT. This CDR3 contains 14 residues. Trimming removed 5 bases at V and 0 bases at J, with 10 bases between. The CDR3 DNA reads TGTGCCAGCAGTCGACAGGTTATGAACACTGAAGCTTTCTTT. Amino acid sequence: CASSRQVMNTEAFF.

The chain carries TRBV28 and TRBJ2-4; 7 bases fit TRBD1. Germline V CDR1 and CDR2: MDHEN, SYDVKM. V lost 3 bases and J lost 12; bases outside the gene matches: 11. This CDR3 is 14 amino acids long. Here the CDR3 reads CASSFRDRAHSQYF. CDR3 coding DNA: TGTGCCAGCAGTTTTAGAGACAGGGCGCACAGTCAGTACTTC. Full variable domain (missing parts from reference TRBV28 and TRBJ2-4): DVKVTQSSRYLVKRTGEKVFLECVQDMDHENMFWYRQDPGLGLRLIYFSYDVKMKEKGDIPEGYSVSREKKERFSLILESASTNQTSMYLCASSFRDRAHSQYFGAGTRLSVL.

This clone was recorded only once. This chain uses TRBV5-1 with TRBJ2-6; a weak D match, TRBD1 (5 bases). Per germline, CDR1 SGHRS and CDR2 YFSETQ. Trimming left V 4 bases short and J 0 bases short, with 8 bases between. This CDR3 is 15 amino acids long. The CDR3 nucleotides read TGCGCCAGCAGCATGACAGTCTCTGGGGCCAACGTCCTGACTTTC. This codes for CASSMTVSGANVLTF.

The V and J genes are TRBV19 and TRBJ2-5; 12 nucleotides align to TRBD1. Germline CDR1 is LNHDA and CDR2 is SQIVND (reference sequence). This CDR3 region has 13 residues. The V and J ends lost 8 bases and 5 bases, in that order; junction bases with no gene match: 3. CDR3 sequence reads: CASRDRGRETQYF. In nucleotides, the CDR3 is TGTGCCAGTCGGGACAGGGGGCGGGAGACCCAGTACTTC.

J is TRBJ1-1 and V is TRBV4-1, with D possibly TRBD1 on 5 matching bases. The CDR3 has 15 amino acids. Germline values: CDR1 MGHRA, CDR2 YSYEKL. The germline V and J ends were trimmed by 0 bases and 4 bases, with 12 bases remaining between them. CDR3 DNA sequence: TGCGCCAGCAGCCAAGATTTAAGGGGTAGCACTGAAGCTTTCTTT. Translation: CASSQDLRGSTEAFF.

V gene TRBV18 combines with J gene TRBJ2-7; D call uncertain. Per germline, CDR1 KGHSH and CDR2 LQKENI. The CDR3 extends over 13 amino acids. V lost 5 bases and J lost 0, with 8 bases in between. The CDR3 sequence is CASSSPNSYEQYF. The DNA of the CDR3 is TGTGCCAGCTCAAGCCCAAACTCCTACGAGCAGTACTTC.

The chain employs TRBV28 and TRBJ1-2, with D hard to call. Trimming removed 3 bases from V and 2 bases from J, with 4 bases in between. This CDR3 comprises 12 residues. CDR1 is MDHEN and CDR2 is SYDVKM in the germline V gene. As DNA, the CDR3 is TGTGCCAGCAGTTTCGGGAACTATGGCTACACCTTC. This gives the protein CASSFGNYGYTF.

This chain connects TRBV6-9 to TRBJ2-7, with TRBD1 identical over 12 bases. Per germline, CDR1 MNHGY and CDR2 SVAAGI. Trimming cost V 5 bases and J 7 bases; bases outside gene matches: 15. The CDR3 runs 17 residues. CDR3 protein: CASSTDWDRGPREEQYF. The CDR3, as DNA: TGTGCCAGCAGTACTGATTGGGACAGGGGGCCCCGGGAGGAGCAGTACTTC.

The chain employs TRBV9 and TRBJ2-7, with TRBD2 matching 10 bases. CDR3 length: 13 residues. Germline CDR1 SGDLS, CDR2 YYNGEE. After removal of 2 bases from V and 7 bases from J, the junction contained 3 bases not matched to a gene. Here the CDR3 DNA reads TGTGCCAGCAGCGTTTGGACTAGCGGAGAGCAGTACTTC. Protein product: CASSVWTSGEQYF.

V gene TRBV7-3 combines with J gene TRBJ1-1, with D hard to call. The V end was cut by 2 bases, the J end by 4 bases, with 11 bases between. The CDR3 runs to 14 residues. Looked up from germline, CDR1 is SGHTA and CDR2 is FQGTGA. CDR3 region: CASSLLASGTEAFF. The CDR3 DNA is TGTGCCAGCAGCTTACTAGCCTCAGGCACTGAAGCTTTCTTT.

Written as DNA, the CDR3 is TGTGCCAGCAGCCCTGGGGGGGTTTGGCAGCCCCAGCATTTT. Protein sequence: CASSPGGVWQPQHF. The gene calls are TRBV7-2 and TRBJ1-5; D might be TRBD1 (5 bases). CDR1 and CDR2 (germline): SGHTA, FQGNSA. This CDR3 contains 14 residues. Deletions cut 5 bases from V and 7 bases from J, with 15 bases between.

The CDR3, as DNA: TGTGCCACCAGCAGATCAGGGGGCGGCACAGATACGCAGTATTTT. Protein product: CATSRSGGGTDTQYF. The rearrangement uses TRBV15 and TRBJ2-3; 8 nucleotides agree with TRBD1. Trimming took 2 bases from V and 1 from J; bases not matched to a gene: 2. Germline V gene sequence: CDR1 LNHNV, CDR2 YYDKDF (reference sequence). This CDR3 spans 15 amino acids.

The chain employs TRBV6-1 and TRBJ2-7; possible D gene TRBD1, 6 bases. Looked up from germline, CDR1 is MNHNS and CDR2 is SASEGT. V dropped 7 bases and J dropped 4 bases, with 20 bases sitting between them. The CDR3 runs 15 residues. CDR3 in amino acids: CASTIGQPILYEQYF. The CDR3 DNA reads TGTGCCAGCACTATAGGACAGCCCATTCTTTACGAGCAGTACTTC.

The V call is TRBV6-1, the J call TRBJ2-7; the D gene is possibly TRBD1 (5 bases). The CDR3 loop spans 13 amino acids. Deletions cut 0 bases from V and 4 bases from J, with 7 bases between. Germline V lookup: CDR1 MNHNS, CDR2 SASEGT. The CDR3 DNA reads as TGTGCCAGCAGTGAAGCGGGGCTATACGAGCAGTACTTC. As protein: CASSEAGLYEQYF.

The chain links TRBV2 to TRBJ2-5, with TRBD2 matching 12 bases. The V gene's germline CDR1 is SNHLY and CDR2 FYNNEI. CDR3 length equals 17 residues. V was clipped by 0 bases and J by 5 bases; unmatched bases: 7. Here the CDR3 reads CASSEAPSGRGRETQYF. CDR3 nucleotide sequence: TGTGCCAGCAGTGAAGCGCCTAGCGGGAGGGGACGGGAGACCCAGTACTTC.

This chain joins TRBV11-2 and TRBJ1-6; perhaps TRBD1 as D (6 bases). Trimming removed 1 base from V and 7 bases from J, with 14 bases in between. The CDR3 loop spans 16 amino acids. In germline, CDR1 is SGHAT, CDR2 FQNNGV. CDR3 bases: TGTGCCAGCAGCTTAGTCGGCAACAGGGAAAATTCACCCCTCCACTTT. Protein: CASSLVGNRENSPLHF.

This clone was counted a single time. J is TRBJ2-1 and V is TRBV12-5; 9 positions match TRBD2. The CDR3 consists of 17 residues. V shed 2 bases and J 4 bases; nucleotides not matched to a gene: 9. The germline V gene encodes CDR1 LGHNT and CDR2 FRNRAP. CDR3 in amino acids: CASGLSPAGGAYNEQFF. The CDR3 nucleotides read TGTGCTAGTGGTTTGAGCCCAGCGGGAGGAGCTTACAATGAGCAGTTCTTC.

This clone was seen a few times. V and J are TRBV5-1 and TRBJ2-7; tentative D call: TRBD1 (5 bases). V lost 0 bases and J 2 bases, leaving 9 bases between the germline ends. The CDR3 is 14 residues long. Germline-derived CDR1 and CDR2 are SGHRS and YFSETQ. CDR3 region: CASSLGGGTYEQYF. The CDR3 bases are TGCGCCAGCAGCTTGGGGGGCGGTACCTACGAGCAGTACTTC.

V usage is TRBV19 and J usage is TRBJ2-2, with D perhaps matching TRBD2 (6 bases). The V and J ends lost 3 bases and 4 bases respectively, with 12 bases between them. This CDR3 region has 15 residues. Germline V CDR1 and CDR2: LNHDA, SQIVND (reference sequence). Here the CDR3 DNA reads TGTGCCAGTAGTATTCTCGGGGGAAGCACCGGGGAGCTGTTTTTT. It codes for CASSILGGSTGELFF.

The chain uses TRBV4-2 and TRBJ2-1; 10 nucleotides match TRBD1. Germline lookup yields CDR1 LGHNA and CDR2 YNFKEQ. The CDR3 is 18 amino acids. Losses at the gene ends were 4 bases for V and 2 bases for J; bases not matched to a gene: 11. The chain's CDR3 is CASSRLSSGTGAYNEQFF. CDR3 coding DNA: TGTGCCAGCAGCCGCCTATCGTCCGGGACAGGGGCCTACAATGAGCAGTTCTTC.